Sequencing of this TCR beta chain was carried out in a study of T cells in Graves' hyperthyroidism and ophthalmopathy. About the research overall: Upon initial diagnosis and before any treatment, peripheral blood was collected.

The CDR3 covers 15 residues. Germline CDR1 reads LNHDA; CDR2 reads SQIVND (reference sequence). V lost 3 bases and J 4 bases, leaving 14 bases between the germline ends. This clonotype was detected a few times. RNA transcripts yielded amplified TCR beta CDR3 regions. The TCR CDR3 first-round RT-PCR relied on the HTBI primer set. TCRdb fed the multiplex PCR reads into MiXCR, producing one record per CDR3 protein. This sample has 250,000 to 300,000 distinct CDR3 sequences, with approximately 18% found just once. The specimen sequenced was blood. The source of this sequence is a man over 45 with Graves' ophthalmopathy. The chain is built from TRBV19 and TRBJ2-3; TRBD2 might be the D (5 bases). CDR3 residues: CASSMPGDTADTQYF. Here the CDR3 DNA reads TGTGCCAGTAGTATGCCCGGGGATACGGCAGATACGCAGTATTTT.